The entry that follows covers one TCR beta chain sequence. This receptor's antigen is unknown. Base qualities were left out, and no much larger clone turns up one base away. For TCR beta library preparation, about 2.1 micrograms of genomic DNA were extracted from the cryopreserved PBMCs. Longitudinal blood samples from CLL patients receiving ibrutinib monotherapy were subjected to high-throughput TCR beta sequencing. The patients were enrolled in a single-center, open-label phase 2 trial of ibrutinib monotherapy. This record comes from a study of cytotoxic CD8 clonotypes in ibrutinib-treated CLL (TCRdb year 2021). Regarding the research as a whole: The cohort had some eleven relapsed/refractory and around 16 treatment-naive patients; 17 were IGHV unmutated. Partial responses were observed in approximately 24 patients and complete responses in 2; after a median follow-up of around 68 months, remission was maintained in 15 or so patients and progression was observed in some 12. Cryopreserved peripheral blood mononuclear cells were obtained before treatment, at response, and at either sustained remission or disease progression. On average, each sample yielded 270,000 or so productive templates and 94,082 productive rearrangements. Of the roughly 79 people in the trial, 26 had longitudinal samples available. Samples at response were collected after a median of roughly 13 months of treatment, with a range of roughly 6 to 40 months.

On a MiSeq, deep resolution sequencing aimed for a depth between 1 in 1 million and 1 in 200,000 T cells, with each clonotype covered approximately 10x on average. The immunoSEQ hsTCRB Kit was used to generate the TCR beta libraries. As for how the authors treated the data: ImmunoSEQ Data Assistant and ImmunoSEQ Analyzer were used for data analysis, and V, D and J genes were assigned according to IMGT definitions. Clonality was computed as one minus normalized Shannon entropy of productive rearrangement frequencies, ranging from 0 to 1. Public clonotype analysis was restricted to overrepresented clonotypes comprising at least 0.05% of each patient's repertoire. About twelve repertoires from age-matched healthy donors, obtained from immuneACCESS, served as clonality controls. TCRdb carries this immuneACCESS record with in-frame sequences only. Its versions omit some clonotypes, under half of them owing to an unresolved V gene in the studies checked, with the rest unexplained. The DNA was the basis for D and trimming; V, J and clone size are from that table. This sample has 30,000 to 40,000 clones in its table, and approximately 70% of those were observed once. The ten biggest clones cover roughly a quarter of the sample.

The paper as a whole reports these results and caveats: Sustained-remission and progressing patients did not have matched sampling times, and lymph node repertoires were not examined. An increase in clonality was observed at ibrutinib response, with clonality remaining stable during sustained remission and falling back toward baseline at progression. Public clonotypes were found to be uncommon and were observed to contract or remain stable during treatment; the increase in clonality was shown to reflect expansion of private clonotypes at ibrutinib response. Baseline clonality exceeded that of age-matched healthy donors and correlated strongly with circulating CD8+ T-cell counts.

The germline V gene (reference sequence) gives CDR1 as SGHNT and CDR2 as YYREEE. From the cysteine up to the phenylalanine, the CDR3 has a length of 14 residues. Of the read, only the CDR3 DNA is kept; its 42 bases are in frame from base 1. V has 5 bases trimmed and J has 6 bases trimmed; junction bases matching no gene number 6. The sequence is built from TRBV5-4 and TRBJ2-4, and TRBD1 aligns with 9 junction nucleotides. This receptor was taken from a human donor with chronic lymphocytic leukemia. The material sequenced was PBMCs, taken before ibrutinib treatment. The CDR3 is CASRTQGAGNIQYF. The DNA reads as follows: TGTGCCAGCAGGACACAGGGGGCAGGAAACATTCAGTACTTC.